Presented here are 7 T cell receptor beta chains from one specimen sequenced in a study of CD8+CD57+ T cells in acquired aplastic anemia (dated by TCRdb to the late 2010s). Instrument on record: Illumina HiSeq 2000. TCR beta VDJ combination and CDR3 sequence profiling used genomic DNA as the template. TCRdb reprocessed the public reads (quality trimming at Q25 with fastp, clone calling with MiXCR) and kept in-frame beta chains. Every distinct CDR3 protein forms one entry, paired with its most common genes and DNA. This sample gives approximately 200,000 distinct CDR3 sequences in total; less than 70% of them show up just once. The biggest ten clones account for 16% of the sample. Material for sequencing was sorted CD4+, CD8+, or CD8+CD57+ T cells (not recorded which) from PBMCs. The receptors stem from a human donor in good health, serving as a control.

The CDR3 nucleotides read TGCAGTGCTAGAGTCTCAGGGATGCTGTACGAGCAGTACTTC. This sequence encodes CSARVSGMLYEQYF. The V call is TRBV20-1, the J call TRBJ2-7; TRBD1 is a possible D gene (5 bases). This CDR3 has 14 amino acids. Looked up from germline, CDR1 is DFQATT and CDR2 is SNEGSKA (reference sequence). Trimming shortened V by 1 base and J by 4 bases, and 14 bases separated the two germline ends.

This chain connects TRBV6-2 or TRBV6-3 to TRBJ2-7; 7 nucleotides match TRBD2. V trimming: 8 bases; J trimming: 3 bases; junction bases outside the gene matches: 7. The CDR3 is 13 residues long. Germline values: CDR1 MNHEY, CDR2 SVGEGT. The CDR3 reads CASAAGDRYEQYF. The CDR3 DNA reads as TGTGCCAGCGCTGCGGGAGATCGCTACGAGCAGTACTTC.

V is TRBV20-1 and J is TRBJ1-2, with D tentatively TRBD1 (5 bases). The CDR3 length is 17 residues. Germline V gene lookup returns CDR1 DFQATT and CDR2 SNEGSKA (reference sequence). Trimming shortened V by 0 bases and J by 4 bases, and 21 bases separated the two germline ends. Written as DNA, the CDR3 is TGCAGTGCTAGAGATTCCGGCGCGGGGGAGGGAGGCTATGGCTACACCTTC. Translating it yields CSARDSGAGEGGYGYTF.

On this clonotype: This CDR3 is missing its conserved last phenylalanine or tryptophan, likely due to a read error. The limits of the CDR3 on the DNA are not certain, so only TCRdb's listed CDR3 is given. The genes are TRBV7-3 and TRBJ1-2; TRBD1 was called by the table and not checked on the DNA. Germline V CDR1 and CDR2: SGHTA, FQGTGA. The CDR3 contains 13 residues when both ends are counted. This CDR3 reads CASSLIGTSGLIV.

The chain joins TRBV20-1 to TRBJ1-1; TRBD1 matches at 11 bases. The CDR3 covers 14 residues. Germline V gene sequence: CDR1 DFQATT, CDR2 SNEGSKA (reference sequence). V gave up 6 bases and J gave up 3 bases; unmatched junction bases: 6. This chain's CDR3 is CSATGTGGYTEAFF. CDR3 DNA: TGCAGTGCCACCGGGACAGGGGGGTACACTGAAGCTTTCTTT.

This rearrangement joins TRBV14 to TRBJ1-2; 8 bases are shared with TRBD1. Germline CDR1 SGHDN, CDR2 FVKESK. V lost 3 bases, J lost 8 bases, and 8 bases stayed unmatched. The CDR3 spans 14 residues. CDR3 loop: CASSHPGGRNGYTF. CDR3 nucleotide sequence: TGTGCCAGCAGCCATCCAGGGGGCCGCAACGGCTACACCTTC.

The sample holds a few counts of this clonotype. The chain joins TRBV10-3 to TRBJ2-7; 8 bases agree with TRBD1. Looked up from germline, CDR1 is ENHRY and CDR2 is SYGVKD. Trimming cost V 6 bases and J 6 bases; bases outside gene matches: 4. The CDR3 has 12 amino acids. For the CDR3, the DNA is TGTGCCATCAGGGTACAGGGGGGCGAGCAGTACTTC. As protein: CAIRVQGGEQYF.